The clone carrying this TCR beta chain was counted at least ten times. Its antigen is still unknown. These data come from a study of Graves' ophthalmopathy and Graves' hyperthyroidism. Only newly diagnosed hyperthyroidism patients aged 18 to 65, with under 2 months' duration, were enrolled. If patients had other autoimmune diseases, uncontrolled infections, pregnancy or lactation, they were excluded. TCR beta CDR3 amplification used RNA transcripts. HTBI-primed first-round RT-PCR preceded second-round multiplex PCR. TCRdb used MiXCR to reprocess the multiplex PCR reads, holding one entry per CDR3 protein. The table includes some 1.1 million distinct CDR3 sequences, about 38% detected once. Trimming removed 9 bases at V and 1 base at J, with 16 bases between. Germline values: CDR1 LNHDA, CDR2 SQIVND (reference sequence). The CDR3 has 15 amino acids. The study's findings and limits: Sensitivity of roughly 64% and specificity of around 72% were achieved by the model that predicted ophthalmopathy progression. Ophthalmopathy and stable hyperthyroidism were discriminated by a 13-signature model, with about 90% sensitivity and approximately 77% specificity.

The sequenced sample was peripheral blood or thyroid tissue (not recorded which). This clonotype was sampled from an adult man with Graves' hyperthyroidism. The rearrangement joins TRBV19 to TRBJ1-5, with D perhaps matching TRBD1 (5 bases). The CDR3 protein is CASDLRRGSNQPQHF. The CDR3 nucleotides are TGTGCCAGCGACCTACGGCGGGGGAGCAATCAGCCCCAGCATTTT.